This TCR beta chain was identified in a study of T cells in Graves' hyperthyroidism and ophthalmopathy. The germline V gene has CDR1 MNHEY and CDR2 SMNVEV (reference sequence). CDR3 size: 21 residues. V trimming: 1 base; J trimming: 5 bases; junction bases outside the gene matches: 20. Template material for amplifying TCR beta CDR3 regions consisted of RNA transcripts. TCR CDR3 underwent first-round RT-PCR with the HTBI primer set. In TCRdb, the multiplex PCR reads were re-called with MiXCR into one record per CDR3 protein. The repertoire has approximately 400,000 distinct CDR3 sequences, over 11% of them found once; the top ten carry 11%.

Specimen: blood. The clonotype originates from a woman aged 55 to 70 with Graves' hyperthyroidism. The V and J genes are TRBV27 and TRBJ2-2, with 9 bases fitting TRBD1. In nucleotides, the CDR3 is TGTGCCAGCAGTTTATGGGGGACAGGGACCGCTCGCCGACAGAAGACCGGGGAGCTGTTTTTT. Amino acids: CASSLWGTGTARRQKTGELFF.